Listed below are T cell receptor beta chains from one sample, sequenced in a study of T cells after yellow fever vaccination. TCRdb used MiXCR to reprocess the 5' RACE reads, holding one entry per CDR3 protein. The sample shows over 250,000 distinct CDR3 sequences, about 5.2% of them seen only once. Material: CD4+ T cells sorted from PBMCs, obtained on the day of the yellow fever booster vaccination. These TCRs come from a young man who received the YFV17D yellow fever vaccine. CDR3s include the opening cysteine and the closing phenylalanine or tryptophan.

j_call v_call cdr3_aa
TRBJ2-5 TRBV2 CASGLDRGLPETQYF
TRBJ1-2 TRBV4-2 CASSRASGGTNYGYTF
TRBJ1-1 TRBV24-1 CATSDHDSTEAFF
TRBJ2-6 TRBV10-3 CAINAGPSSGANVLTF
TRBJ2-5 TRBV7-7 CGVGAGQGRRETQYF
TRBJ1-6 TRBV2 CASSRQGDSPLHF
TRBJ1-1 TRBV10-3 CAISEPANTEAFF
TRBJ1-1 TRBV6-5 CASSSGQGKIYEAFF
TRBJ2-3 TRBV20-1 CSASGGGDTQYF
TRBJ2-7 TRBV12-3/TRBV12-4 CASSLGQTSGYEQYF
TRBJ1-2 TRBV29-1 CSVVKSPRGAEGYTF
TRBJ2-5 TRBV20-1 CSANGGAQETQYF
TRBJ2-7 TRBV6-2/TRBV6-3 CASRPPRRPLGVEQYF
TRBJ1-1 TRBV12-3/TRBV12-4 CASSIQGAGTEAFF
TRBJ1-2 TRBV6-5 CASSPRDINYGYTF
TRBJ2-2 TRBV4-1 CASSQVLNTGELFF
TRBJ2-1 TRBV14 CASSQDQQVYNEQFF
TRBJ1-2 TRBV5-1 CASSFGGSGYGYTF
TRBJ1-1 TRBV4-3 CATMDRMGTEAFF
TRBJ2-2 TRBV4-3 CASSQDFRLRTGELFF
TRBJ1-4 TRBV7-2 CASSLGNRVGNEKLFF
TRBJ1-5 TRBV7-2 CASSLAGVQGQPQHF
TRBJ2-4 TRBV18 CASSPPSGLAKNIQYF
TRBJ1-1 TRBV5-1 CASSLGRARQGEAFF
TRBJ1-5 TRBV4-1 CASSQGRQGKKNQPQHF
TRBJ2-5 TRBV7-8 CASSSRTGEQETQYF
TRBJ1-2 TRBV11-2 CASSLSGQGSYGYTF
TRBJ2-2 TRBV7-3 CASSPKLKPRGLGELFF
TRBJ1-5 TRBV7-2 CASSLVTGAAEPQHF
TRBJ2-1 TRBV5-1 CASSSNAGSEYNEQFF
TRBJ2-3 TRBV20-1 CSGIIATSTDTQYF
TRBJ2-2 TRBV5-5 CASSRVPANTGELFF
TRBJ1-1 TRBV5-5 CASQPWGGETVSTEAFF
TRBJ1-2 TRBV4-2 CASSQPGTGGRDGYTF
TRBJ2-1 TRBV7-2 CASSLSVGFNYNEQFF
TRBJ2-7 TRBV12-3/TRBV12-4 CASSLRAYEQYF
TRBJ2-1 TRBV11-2 CASSQDRNNEQFF
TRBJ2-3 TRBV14 CASSRDGIFGYSTDTQYF
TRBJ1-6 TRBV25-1 CASSLDSRSSPLHF
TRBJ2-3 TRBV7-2 CASSETGRTDTQYF
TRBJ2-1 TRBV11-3 CASSPTGTGVYEQFF
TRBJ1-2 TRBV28 CASSLPTGTYGYTF
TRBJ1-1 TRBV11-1 CASSLGANTEAFF
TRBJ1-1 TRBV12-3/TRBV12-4 CASSRTGTGAGYTEAFF
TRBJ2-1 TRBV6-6 CASSFRTSYNEQFF
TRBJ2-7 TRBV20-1 CSASRSSHEQYF
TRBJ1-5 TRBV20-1 CSANFFRDRDGQPQHF
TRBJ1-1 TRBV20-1 CSARDRRMNTEAFF
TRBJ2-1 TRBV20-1 CSARDTGGGLRWGEQFF
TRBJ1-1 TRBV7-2 CASSSQSIEAFF
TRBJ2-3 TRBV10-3 CAISESHSTDTQYF
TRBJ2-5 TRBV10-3 CAISEFEARETQYF
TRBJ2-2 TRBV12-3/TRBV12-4 CASGDPGHRNTGELFF
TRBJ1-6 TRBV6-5 CASSYSFLYQDNSPLHF
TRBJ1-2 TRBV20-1 CSAKGTDFYGYTF
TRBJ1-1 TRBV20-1 CSARRVGGRRALNTEAFF
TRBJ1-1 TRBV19 CASSETGVVNTEAFF